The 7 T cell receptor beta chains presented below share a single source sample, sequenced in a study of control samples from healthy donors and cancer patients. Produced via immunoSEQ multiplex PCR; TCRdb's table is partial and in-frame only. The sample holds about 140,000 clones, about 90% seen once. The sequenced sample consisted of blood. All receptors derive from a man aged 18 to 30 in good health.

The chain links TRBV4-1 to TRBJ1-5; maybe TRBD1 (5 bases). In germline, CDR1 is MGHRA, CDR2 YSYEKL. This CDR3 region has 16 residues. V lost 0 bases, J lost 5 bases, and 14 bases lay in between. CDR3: CASSQDWGWGDQPQHF. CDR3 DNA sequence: TGCGCCAGCAGCCAAGATTGGGGCTGGGGGGATCAGCCCCAGCATTTT.

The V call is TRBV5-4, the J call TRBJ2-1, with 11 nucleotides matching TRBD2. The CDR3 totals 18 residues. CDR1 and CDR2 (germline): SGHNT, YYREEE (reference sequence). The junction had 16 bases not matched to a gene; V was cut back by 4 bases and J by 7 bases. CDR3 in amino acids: CASSIPSTVLAGVNEQFF. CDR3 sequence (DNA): TGTGCCAGCAGCATCCCATCGACGGTACTAGCGGGGGTGAATGAGCAGTTCTTC. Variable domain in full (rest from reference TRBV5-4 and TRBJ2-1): ETGVTQSPTHLIKTRGQQVTLRCSSQSGHNTVSWYQQALGQGPQFIFQYYREEENGRGNFPPRFSGLQFPNYSSELNVNALELDDSALYLCASSIPSTVLAGVNEQFFGPGTRLTVL.

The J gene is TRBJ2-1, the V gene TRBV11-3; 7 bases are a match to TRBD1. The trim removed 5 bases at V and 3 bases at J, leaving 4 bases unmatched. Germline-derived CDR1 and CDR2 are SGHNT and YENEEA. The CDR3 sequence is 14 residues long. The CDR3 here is CASSVRDSYNEQFF. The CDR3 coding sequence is TGTGCCAGCAGCGTCCGGGACAGCTACAATGAGCAGTTCTTC. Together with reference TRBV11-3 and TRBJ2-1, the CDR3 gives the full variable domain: EAGVVQSPRYKIIEKKQPVAFWCNPISGHNTLYWYLQNLGQGPELLIRYENEEAVDDSQLPKDRFSAERLKGVDSTLKIQPAELGDSAVYLCASSVRDSYNEQFFGPGTRLTVL.

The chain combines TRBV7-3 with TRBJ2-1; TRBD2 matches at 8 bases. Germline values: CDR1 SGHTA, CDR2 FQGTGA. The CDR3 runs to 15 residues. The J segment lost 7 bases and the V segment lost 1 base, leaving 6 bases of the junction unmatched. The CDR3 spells CASSLRGSGVNEQFF. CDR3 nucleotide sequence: TGTGCCAGCAGCTTAAGGGGTAGCGGGGTGAATGAGCAGTTCTTC.

The CDR3 here is CASSPDLYGYTF. CDR3 DNA: TGTGCCAGCAGTCCGGACCTTTATGGCTACACCTTC. The chain uses TRBV12-3 or TRBV12-4 and TRBJ1-2; D remains unclear. V lost 5 bases and J 5 bases, leaving 9 bases between the germline ends. The CDR3 loop spans 12 amino acids.

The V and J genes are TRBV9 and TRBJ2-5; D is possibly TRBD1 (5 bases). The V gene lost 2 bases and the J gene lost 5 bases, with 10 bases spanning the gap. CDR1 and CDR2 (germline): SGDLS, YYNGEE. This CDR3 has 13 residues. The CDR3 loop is CASSVVAGETQYF. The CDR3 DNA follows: TGTGCCAGCAGCGTCGTGGCAGGGGAGACCCAGTACTTC.

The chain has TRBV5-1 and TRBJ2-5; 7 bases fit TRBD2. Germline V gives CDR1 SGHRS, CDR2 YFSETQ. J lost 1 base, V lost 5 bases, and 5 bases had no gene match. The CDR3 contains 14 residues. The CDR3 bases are TGCGCCAGCAGTAAAGCGGGGACCCAAGAGACCCAGTACTTC. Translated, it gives CASSKAGTQETQYF.